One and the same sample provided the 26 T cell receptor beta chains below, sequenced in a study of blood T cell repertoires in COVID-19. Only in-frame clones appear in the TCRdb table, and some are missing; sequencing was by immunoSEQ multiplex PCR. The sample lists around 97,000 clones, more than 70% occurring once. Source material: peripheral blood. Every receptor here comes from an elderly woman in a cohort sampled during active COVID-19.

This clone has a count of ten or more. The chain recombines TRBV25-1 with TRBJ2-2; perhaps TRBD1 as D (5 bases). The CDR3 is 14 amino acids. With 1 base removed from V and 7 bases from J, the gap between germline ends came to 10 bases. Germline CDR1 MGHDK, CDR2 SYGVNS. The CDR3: CASSELGDSGELFF. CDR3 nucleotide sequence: TGTGCCAGCAGTGAATTAGGTGACAGCGGGGAGCTGTTTTTT.

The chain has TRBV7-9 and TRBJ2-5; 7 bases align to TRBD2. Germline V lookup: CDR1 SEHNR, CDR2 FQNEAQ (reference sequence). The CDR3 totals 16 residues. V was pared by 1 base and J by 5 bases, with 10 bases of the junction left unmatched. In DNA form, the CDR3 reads TGTGCCAGCAGCTTAGACCGCGGGGGTTACCGGGAGACCCAGTACTTC. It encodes CASSLDRGGYRETQYF.

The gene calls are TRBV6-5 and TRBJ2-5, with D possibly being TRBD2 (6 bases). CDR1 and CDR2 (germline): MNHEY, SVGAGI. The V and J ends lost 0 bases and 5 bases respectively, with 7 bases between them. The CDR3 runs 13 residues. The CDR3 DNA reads TGTGCCAGCAGTTACTCGACTAGGGAGACCCAGTACTTC. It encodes CASSYSTRETQYF.

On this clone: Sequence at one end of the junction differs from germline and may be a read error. The CDR3 spells CASSKEGGTANSLFF. The CDR3 DNA reads TGCGCCAGCAGCAAAGAAGGCGGGACAGCAAATTCCCTGTTTTTT. The chain employs TRBV4-1 and TRBJ1-4; 7 nucleotides match TRBD1. This CDR3 is 15 amino acids long. Germline CDR1 and CDR2: MGHRA and YSYEKL.

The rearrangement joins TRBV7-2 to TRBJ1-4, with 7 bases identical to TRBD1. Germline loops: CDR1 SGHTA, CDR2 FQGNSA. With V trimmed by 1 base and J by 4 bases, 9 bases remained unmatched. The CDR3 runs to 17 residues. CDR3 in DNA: TGTGCCAGCAGCTTAGTAGGGGGTCACAGGGGTAATGAAAAACTGTTTTTT. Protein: CASSLVGGHRGNEKLFF.

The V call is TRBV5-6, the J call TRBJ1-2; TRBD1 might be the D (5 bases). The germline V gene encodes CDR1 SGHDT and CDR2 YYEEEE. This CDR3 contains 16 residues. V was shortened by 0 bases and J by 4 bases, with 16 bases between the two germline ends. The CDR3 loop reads CASSLAGSVWGYGYTF. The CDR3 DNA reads TGTGCCAGCAGCTTGGCAGGGTCGGTATGGGGCTATGGCTACACCTTC. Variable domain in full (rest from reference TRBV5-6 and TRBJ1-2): DAGVTQSPTHLIKTRGQQVTLRCSPKSGHDTVSWYQQALGQGPQFIFQYYEEEERQRGNFPDRFSGHQFPNYSSELNVNALLLGDSALYLCASSLAGSVWGYGYTFGSGTRLTVV.

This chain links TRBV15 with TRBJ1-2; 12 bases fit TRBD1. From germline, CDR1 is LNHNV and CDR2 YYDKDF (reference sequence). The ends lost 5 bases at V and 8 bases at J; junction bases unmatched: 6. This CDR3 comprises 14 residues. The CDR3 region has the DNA TGTGCCACCAGCTCCCGGGACAGGGGGCTCGGCTACACCTTC. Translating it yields CATSSRDRGLGYTF.

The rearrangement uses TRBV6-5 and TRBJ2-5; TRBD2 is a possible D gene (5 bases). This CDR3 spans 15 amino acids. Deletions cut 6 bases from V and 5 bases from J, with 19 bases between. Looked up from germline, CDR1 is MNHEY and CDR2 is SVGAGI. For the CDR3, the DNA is TGTGCCAGCAGCCTTCTAGCTCCACCACGCGAGACCCAGTACTTC. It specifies CASSLLAPPRETQYF.

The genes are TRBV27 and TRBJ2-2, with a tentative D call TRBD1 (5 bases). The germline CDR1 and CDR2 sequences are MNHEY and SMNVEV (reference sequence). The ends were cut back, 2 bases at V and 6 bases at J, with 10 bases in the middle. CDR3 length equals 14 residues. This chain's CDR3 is CASSLAQGAGELFF. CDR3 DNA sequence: TGTGCCAGCAGTTTAGCCCAGGGCGCCGGGGAGCTGTTTTTT.

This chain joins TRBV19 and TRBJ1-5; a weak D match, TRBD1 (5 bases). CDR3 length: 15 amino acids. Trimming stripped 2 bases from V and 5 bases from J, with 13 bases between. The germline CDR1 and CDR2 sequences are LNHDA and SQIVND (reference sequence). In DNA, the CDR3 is TGTGCCAGTAGTATAAACAGAAAGGGGTATCAGCCCCAGCATTTT. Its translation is CASSINRKGYQPQHF.

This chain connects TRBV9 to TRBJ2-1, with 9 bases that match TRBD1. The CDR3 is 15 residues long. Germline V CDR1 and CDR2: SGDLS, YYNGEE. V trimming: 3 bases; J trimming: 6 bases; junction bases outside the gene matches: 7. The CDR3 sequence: CASSAGGTGINEQFF. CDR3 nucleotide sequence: TGTGCCAGCAGCGCCGGGGGGACAGGGATCAATGAGCAGTTCTTC.

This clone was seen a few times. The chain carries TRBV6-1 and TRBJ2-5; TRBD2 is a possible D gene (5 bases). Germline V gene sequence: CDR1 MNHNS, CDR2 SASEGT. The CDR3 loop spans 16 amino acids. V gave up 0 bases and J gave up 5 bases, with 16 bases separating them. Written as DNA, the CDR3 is TGTGCCAGCAGTGAAGCCCTAATGAACGGGGTTGAGACCCAGTACTTC. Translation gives CASSEALMNGVETQYF.

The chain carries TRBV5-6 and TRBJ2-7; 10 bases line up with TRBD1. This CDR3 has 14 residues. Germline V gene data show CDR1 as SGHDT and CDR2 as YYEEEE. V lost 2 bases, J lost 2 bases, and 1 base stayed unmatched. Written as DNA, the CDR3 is TGTGCCAGCAGCTTAGGGACAGGGGCCTACGAGCAGTACTTC. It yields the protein CASSLGTGAYEQYF.

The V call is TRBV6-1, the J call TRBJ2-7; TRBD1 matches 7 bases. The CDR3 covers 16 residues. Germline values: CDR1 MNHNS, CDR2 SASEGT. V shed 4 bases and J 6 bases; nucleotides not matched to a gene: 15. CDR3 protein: CASSGGTTGSTSEQYF. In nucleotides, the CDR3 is TGTGCCAGCAGTGGGGGGACGACAGGGAGCACTTCCGAGCAGTACTTC.

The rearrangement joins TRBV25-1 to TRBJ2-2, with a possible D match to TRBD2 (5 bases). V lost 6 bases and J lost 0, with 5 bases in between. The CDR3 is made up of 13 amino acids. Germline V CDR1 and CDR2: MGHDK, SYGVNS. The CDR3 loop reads CASSGTNTGELFF. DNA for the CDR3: TGTGCCAGCAGCGGGACGAACACCGGGGAGCTGTTTTTT.

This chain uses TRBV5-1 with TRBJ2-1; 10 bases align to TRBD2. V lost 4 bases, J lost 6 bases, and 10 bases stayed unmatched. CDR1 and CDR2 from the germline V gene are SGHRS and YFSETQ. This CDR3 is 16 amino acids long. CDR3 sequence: CASSGWASGGPNEQFF. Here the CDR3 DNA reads TGCGCCAGCAGCGGGTGGGCTAGCGGGGGACCCAATGAGCAGTTCTTC. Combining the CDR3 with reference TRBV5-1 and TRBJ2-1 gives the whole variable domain KAGVTQTPRYLIKTRGQQVTLSCSPISGHRSVSWYQQTPGQGLQFLFEYFSETQRNKGNFPGRFSGRQFSNSRSEMNVSTLELGDSALYLCASSGWASGGPNEQFFGPGTRLTVL.

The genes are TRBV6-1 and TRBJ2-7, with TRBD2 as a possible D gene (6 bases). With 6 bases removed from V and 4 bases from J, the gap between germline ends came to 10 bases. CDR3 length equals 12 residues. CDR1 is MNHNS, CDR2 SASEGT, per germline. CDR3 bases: TGTGCCAGCAGCCAGGGACTTTACGAGCAGTACTTC. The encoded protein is CASSQGLYEQYF.

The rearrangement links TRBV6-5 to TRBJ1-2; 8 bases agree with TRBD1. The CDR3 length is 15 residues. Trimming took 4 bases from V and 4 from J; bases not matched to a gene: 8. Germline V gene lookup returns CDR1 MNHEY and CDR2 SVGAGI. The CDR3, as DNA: TGTGCCAGCAGTTTTCGAGAGACAGGGGCCTATGGCTACACCTTC. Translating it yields CASSFRETGAYGYTF.

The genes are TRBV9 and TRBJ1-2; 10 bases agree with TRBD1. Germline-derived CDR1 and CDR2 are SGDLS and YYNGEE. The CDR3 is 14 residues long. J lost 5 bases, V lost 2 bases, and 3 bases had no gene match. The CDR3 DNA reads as TGTGCCAGCAGCGTGACAGGGGGCGCGTATGGCTACACCTTC. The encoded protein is CASSVTGGAYGYTF.

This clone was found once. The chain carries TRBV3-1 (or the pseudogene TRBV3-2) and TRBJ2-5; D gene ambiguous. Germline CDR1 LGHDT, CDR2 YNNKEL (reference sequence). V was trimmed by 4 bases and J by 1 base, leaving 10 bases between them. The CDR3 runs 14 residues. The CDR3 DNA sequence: TGTGCCAGCAGCCTGCAGCCGGGCCAAGAGACCCAGTACTTC. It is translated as CASSLQPGQETQYF.

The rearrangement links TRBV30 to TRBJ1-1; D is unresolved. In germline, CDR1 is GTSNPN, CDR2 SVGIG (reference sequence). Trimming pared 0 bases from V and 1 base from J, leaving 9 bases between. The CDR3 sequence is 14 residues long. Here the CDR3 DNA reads TGTGCCTGGAGTGTACTACCTTCGAACACTGAAGCTTTCTTT. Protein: CAWSVLPSNTEAFF.

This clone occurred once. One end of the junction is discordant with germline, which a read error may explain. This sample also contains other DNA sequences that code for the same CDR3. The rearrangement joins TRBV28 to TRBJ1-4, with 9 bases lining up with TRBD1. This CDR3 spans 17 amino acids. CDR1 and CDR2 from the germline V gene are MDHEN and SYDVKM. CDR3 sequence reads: CASSLYTGGQGGEKLFF. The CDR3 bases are TGTGCCAGCAGCTTATATACCGGGGGACAGGGCGGGGAAAAACTGTTTTTT.

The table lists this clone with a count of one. CDR3 sequence (DNA): TGTGCCAGCAGTTTTTCCAGAAACACTGAAGCTTTCTTT. Translated, it gives CASSFSRNTEAFF. V is TRBV12-3 or TRBV12-4 and J is TRBJ1-1; no clear D. The CDR3 loop spans 13 amino acids. Between the trimmed V and J ends, which lost 3 bases and 2 bases, there was a span of 7 bases.

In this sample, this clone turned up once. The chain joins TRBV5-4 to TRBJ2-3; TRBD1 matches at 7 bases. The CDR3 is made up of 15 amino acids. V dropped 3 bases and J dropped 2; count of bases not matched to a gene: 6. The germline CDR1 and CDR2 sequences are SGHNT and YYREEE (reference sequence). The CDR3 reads CASSYGQVLTDTQYF. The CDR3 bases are TGTGCCAGCAGCTACGGACAGGTCCTCACAGATACGCAGTATTTT.

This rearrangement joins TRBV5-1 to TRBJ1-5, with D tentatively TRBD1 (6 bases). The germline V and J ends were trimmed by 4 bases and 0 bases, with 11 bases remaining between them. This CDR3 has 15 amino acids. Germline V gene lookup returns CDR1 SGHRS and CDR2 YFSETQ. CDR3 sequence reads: CASSPTGISNQPQHF. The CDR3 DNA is TGCGCCAGCAGCCCAACAGGGATTAGCAATCAGCCCCAGCATTTT.

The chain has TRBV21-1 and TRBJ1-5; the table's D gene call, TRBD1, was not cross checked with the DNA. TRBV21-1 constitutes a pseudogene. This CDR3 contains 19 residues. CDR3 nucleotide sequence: TGTGCCAGCAGCAGTGGGAGACAGGGGTTAGGGTATAGCAATCAGCCCCAGCATTTT. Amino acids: CASSSGRQGLGYSNQPQHF.